This TCR beta chain is drawn from a study of T cells in localized non-small cell lung cancer. Looked up from germline, CDR1 is SGHAT and CDR2 is FQNNGV. The CDR3 loop spans 13 amino acids. Trimming left V 6 bases short and J 6 bases short, with 14 bases between. This table comes from immunoSEQ multiplex PCR, and its TCRdb copy is limited to in-frame clones, with some not included. Of 25,000 to 35,000 clones listed, approximately 90% are singletons. This TCR was sampled from a female donor of 60 years or more with stage I lung adenocarcinoma. The material sequenced was peripheral blood, taken before any cancer treatment. V and J are TRBV11-2 and TRBJ2-5; no clear D. This chain's CDR3 is CASRGSGFKTQYF. CDR3 nucleotides: TGTGCCAGCAGGGGTAGTGGTTTTAAGACCCAGTACTTC.